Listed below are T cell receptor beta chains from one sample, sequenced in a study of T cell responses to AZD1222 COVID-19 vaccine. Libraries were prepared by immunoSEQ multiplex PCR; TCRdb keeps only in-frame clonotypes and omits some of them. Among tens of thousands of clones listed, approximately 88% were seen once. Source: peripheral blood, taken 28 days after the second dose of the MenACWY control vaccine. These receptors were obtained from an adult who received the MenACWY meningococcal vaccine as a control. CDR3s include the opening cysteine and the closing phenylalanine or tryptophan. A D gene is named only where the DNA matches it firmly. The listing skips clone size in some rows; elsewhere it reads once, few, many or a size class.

TGTGCCAGCAGCGTAGAGGGGTATGGCTACACCTTC CASSVEGYGYTF TRBV9 NA TRBJ1-2 NA
TGTGCCAGCAGTTACACCCGGGACCGCTACAATGAGCAGTTCTTC CASSYTRDRYNEQFF TRBV6-5 NA TRBJ2-1 NA
TGTGCCAGCAGGTTCGGAGGTTCTGGAAACACCATATATTTT CASRFGGSGNTIYF TRBV7-2 NA TRBJ1-3 few
TGTGCCAGCTCACCACTTAAGGATCCGGGACAGGGCACCTACAATGAGCAGTTCTTC CASSPLKDPGQGTYNEQFF TRBV18 TRBD1 TRBJ2-1 NA
TGTGCCAGTAAGGGGACGAGCTCCTACGAGCAGTACTTC CASKGTSSYEQYF TRBV19 NA TRBJ2-7 NA
TGCAGCGTTCGGGACAGGGGCATGAACACTGAAGCTTTCTTT CSVRDRGMNTEAFF TRBV29-1 TRBD1 TRBJ1-1 few
TGCAGCGTGGGATCAGAGACCCAGTACTTC CSVGSETQYF TRBV29-1 NA TRBJ2-5 NA
TGTGCCAGCAGCCAAAGGGAGGGCAATTCACCCCTCCACTTT CASSQREGNSPLHF TRBV4-2 NA TRBJ1-6 NA
TGTGCCAGCAGTTTTTCCACCGGTTGGGAGCTGTTTTTT CASSFSTGWELFF TRBV12-3/TRBV12-4 NA TRBJ2-2 NA
TGTGCCAGCAGGGCCGGGACAGAATATTCACCCCTCCACTTT CASRAGTEYSPLHF TRBV6-6 TRBD1 TRBJ1-6 NA
TGTGCCAGCAGCTTGCGGGCAGATTATGGCTACACCTTC CASSLRADYGYTF TRBV7-2 NA TRBJ1-2 NA
TGTGCCAGCAGGTCGTACAGGGGACAGCACGAGCAGTACTTC CASRSYRGQHEQYF TRBV6-5 TRBD1 TRBJ2-7 NA
TGTGCCAGCAATCACGGGAGGCGGGACAGGGTCCACAATGAGCAGTTCTTC CASNHGRRDRVHNEQFF TRBV16 TRBD1 TRBJ2-1 NA